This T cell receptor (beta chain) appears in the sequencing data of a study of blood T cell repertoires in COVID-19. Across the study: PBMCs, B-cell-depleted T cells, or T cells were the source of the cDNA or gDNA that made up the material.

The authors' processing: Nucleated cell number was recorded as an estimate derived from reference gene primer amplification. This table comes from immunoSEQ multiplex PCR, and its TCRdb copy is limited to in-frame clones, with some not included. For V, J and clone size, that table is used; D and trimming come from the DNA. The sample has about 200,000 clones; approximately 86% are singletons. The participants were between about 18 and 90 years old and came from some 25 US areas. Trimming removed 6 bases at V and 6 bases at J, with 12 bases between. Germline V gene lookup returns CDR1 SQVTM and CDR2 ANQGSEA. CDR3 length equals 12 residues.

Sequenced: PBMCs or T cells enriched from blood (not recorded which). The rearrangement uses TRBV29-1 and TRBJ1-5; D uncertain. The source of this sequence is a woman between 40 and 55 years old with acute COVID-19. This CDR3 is CSVSLPGQPQHF. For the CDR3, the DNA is TGCAGCGTGAGCCTTCCCGGTCAGCCCCAGCATTTT. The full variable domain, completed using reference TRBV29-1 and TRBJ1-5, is SAVISQKPSRDICQRGTSLTIQCQVDSQVTMMFWYRQQPGQSLTLIATANQGSEATYESGFVIDKFPISRPNLTFSTLTVSNMSPEDSSIYLCSVSLPGQPQHFGDGTRLSIL.